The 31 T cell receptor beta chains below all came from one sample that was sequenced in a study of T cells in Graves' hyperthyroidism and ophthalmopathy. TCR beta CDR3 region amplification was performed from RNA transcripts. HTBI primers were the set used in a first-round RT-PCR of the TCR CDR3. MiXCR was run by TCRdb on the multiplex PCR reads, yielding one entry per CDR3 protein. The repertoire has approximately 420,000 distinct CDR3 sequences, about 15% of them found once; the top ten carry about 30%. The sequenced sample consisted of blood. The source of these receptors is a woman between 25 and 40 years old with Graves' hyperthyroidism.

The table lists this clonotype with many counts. CDR3 loop: CSALPGTSVTDTQYF. CDR3 DNA sequence: TGCAGTGCTTTACCCGGGACTAGCGTGACCGATACGCAGTATTTT. The chain links TRBV20-1 to TRBJ2-3, with 10 bases matching TRBD2. J lost 6 bases, V lost 5 bases, and 11 bases had no gene match. Germline loops: CDR1 DFQATT, CDR2 SNEGSKA (reference sequence). CDR3 size: 15 residues.

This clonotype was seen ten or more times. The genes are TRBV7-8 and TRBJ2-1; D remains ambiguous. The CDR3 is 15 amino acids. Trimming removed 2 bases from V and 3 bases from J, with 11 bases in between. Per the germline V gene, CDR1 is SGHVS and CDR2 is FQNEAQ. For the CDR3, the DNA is TGTGCCAGCAGCTTAAGGACCCCAAACTACAATGAGCAGTTCTTC. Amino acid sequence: CASSLRTPNYNEQFF. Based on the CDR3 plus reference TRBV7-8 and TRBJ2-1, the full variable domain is GAGVSQSPRYKVAKRGQDVALRCDPISGHVSLFWYQQALGQGPEFLTYFQNEAQLDKSGLPSDRFFAERPEGSVSTLKIQRTQQEDSAVYLCASSLRTPNYNEQFFGPGTRLTVL.

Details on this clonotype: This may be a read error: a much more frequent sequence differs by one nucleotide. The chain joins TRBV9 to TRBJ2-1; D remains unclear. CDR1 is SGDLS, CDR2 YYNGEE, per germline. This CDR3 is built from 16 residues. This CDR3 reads CATSVGSGVGNNEQFF. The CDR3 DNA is TGTGCCACCAGCGTAGGGTCCGGAGTTGGGAACAATGAGCAGTTCTTC.

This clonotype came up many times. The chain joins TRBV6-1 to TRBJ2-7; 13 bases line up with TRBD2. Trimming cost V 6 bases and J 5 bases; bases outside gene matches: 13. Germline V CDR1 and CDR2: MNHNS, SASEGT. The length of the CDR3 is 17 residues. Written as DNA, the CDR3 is TGTGCCAGCAGGCCCTGGACTAGCGGGAGTTTGAGGAACGAGCAGTACTTC. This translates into CASRPWTSGSLRNEQYF.

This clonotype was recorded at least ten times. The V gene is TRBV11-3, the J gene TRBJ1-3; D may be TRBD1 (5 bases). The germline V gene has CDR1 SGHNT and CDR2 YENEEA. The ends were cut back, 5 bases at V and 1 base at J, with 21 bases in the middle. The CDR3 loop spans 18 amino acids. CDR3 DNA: TGTGCCAGCAGCGAAACCGGGACTTTTCTTCGGTCTGGAAACACCATATATTTT. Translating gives CASSETGTFLRSGNTIYF.

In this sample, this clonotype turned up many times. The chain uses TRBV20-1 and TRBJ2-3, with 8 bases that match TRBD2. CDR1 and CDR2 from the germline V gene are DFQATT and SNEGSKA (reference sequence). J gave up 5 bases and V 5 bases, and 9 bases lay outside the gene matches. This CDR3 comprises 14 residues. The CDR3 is CSAYTSGKGDTQYF. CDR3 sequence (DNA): TGCAGTGCTTACACTAGCGGCAAGGGAGATACGCAGTATTTT.

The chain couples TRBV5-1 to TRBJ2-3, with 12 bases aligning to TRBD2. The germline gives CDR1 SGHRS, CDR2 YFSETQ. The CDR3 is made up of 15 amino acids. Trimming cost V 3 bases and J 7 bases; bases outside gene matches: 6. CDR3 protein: CASSSRTSGINTQYF. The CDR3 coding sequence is TGCGCCAGCAGCTCCAGGACTAGCGGGATCAATACGCAGTATTTT.

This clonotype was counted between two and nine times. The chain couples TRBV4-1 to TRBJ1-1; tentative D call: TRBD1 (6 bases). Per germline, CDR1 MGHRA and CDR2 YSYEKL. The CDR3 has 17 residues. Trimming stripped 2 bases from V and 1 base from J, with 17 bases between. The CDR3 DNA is TGCGCCAGCAGCCAAATCGGGGGGCGCGGGAGGAACACTGAAGCTTTCTTT. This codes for CASSQIGGRGRNTEAFF.

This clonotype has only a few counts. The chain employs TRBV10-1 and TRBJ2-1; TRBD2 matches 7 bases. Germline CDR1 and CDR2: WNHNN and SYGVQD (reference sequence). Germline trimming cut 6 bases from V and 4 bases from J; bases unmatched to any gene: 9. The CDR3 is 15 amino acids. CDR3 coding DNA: TGCGCCAGCAGCGCCAGGCGGGAGAATTACAATGAGCAGTTCTTC. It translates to CASSARRENYNEQFF.

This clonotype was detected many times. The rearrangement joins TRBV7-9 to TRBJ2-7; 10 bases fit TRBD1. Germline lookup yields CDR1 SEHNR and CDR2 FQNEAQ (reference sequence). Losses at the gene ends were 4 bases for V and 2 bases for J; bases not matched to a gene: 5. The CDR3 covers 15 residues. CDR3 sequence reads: CASSSNDRGPYEQYF. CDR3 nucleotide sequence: TGTGCCAGCAGCTCCAACGACAGGGGGCCCTACGAGCAGTACTTC.

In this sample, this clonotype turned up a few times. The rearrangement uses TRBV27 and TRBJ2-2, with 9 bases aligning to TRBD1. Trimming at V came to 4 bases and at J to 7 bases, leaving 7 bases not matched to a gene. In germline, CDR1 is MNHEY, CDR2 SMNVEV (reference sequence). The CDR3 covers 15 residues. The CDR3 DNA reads TGTGCCAGCAGTTGGGAGACAGGGGGTAACGGGGAGCTGTTTTTT. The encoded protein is CASSWETGGNGELFF.

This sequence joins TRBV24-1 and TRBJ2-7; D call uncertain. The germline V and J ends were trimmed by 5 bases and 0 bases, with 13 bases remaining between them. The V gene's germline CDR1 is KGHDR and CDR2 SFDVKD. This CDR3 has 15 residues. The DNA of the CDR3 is TGTGCCACCAGTGTGGGTGACGGCTACTCCTACGAGCAGTACTTC. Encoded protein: CATSVGDGYSYEQYF.

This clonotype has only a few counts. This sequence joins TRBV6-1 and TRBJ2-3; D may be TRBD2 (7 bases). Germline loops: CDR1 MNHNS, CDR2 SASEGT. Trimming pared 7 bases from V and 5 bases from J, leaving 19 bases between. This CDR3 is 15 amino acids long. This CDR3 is CASTGLGGGRDTQYF. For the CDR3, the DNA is TGTGCCAGCACCGGACTAGGTGGGGGGCGAGATACGCAGTATTTT.

CDR3 in amino acids: CASSARQGAVFRDPSYEQYF. CDR3 nucleotide sequence: TGTGCCAGCAGCGCCCGACAGGGGGCAGTTTTTCGGGACCCCTCCTACGAGCAGTACTTC. The rearrangement links TRBV7-9 to TRBJ2-7; 10 bases fit TRBD1. In germline, CDR1 is SEHNR, CDR2 FQNEAQ (reference sequence). J was trimmed by 0 bases and V by 5 bases; bases with no gene match: 19. The length of the CDR3 is 20 residues.

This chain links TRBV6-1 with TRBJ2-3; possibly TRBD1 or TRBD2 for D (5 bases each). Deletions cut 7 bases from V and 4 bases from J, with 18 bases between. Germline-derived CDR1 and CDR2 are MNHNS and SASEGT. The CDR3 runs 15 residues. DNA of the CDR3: TGTGCCAGCACCGACTGGGGGAGTGGGTCAGATACGCAGTATTTT. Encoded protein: CASTDWGSGSDTQYF.

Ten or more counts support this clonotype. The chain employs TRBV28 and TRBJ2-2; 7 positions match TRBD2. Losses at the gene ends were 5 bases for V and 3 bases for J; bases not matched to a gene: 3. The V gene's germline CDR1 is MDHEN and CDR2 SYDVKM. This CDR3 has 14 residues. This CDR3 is CASSPREDTGELFF. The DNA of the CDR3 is TGTGCCAGCAGTCCTCGGGAGGACACCGGGGAGCTGTTTTTT.

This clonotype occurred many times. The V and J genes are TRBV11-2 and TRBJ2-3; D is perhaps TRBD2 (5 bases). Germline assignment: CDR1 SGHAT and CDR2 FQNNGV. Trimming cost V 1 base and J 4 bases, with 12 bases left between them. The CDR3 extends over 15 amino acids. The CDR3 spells CASSLGGGSSDTQYF. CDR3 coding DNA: TGTGCCAGCAGCTTAGGGGGTGGGAGTTCAGATACGCAGTATTTT.

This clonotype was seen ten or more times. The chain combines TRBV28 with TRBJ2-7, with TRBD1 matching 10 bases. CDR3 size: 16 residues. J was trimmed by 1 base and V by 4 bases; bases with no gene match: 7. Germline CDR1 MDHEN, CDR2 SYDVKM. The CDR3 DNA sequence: TGTGCCAGCAGTTCCTTGGGACAGGGGACTTCCTACGAGCAGTACTTC. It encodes CASSSLGQGTSYEQYF.

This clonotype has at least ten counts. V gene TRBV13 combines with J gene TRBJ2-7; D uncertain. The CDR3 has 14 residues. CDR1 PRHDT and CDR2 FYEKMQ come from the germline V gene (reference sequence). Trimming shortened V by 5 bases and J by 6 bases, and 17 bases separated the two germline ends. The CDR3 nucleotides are TGTGCCAGCAGCCCTGCCGTCGCCCTCCTCGAGCAGTACTTC. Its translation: CASSPAVALLEQYF. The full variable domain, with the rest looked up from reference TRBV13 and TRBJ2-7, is AAGVIQSPRHLIKEKRETATLKCYPIPRHDTVYWYQQGPGQDPQFLISFYEKMQSDKGSIPDRFSAQQFSDYHSELNMSSLELGDSALYFCASSPAVALLEQYFGPGTRLTVT.

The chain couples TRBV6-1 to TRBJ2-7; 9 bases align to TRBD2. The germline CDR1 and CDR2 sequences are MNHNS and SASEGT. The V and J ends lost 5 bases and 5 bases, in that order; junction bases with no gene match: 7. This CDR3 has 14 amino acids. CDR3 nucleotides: TGTGCCAGCAGTTTCGGACTAGCGCGTAACGAGCAGTACTTC. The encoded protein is CASSFGLARNEQYF.

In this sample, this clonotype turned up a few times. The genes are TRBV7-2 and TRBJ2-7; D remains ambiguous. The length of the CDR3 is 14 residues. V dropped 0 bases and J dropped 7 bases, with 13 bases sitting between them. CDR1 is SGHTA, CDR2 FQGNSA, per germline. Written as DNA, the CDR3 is TGTGCCAGCAGCTTAGCAGCCGAGCTAGGAGAGCAGTACTTC. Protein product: CASSLAAELGEQYF.

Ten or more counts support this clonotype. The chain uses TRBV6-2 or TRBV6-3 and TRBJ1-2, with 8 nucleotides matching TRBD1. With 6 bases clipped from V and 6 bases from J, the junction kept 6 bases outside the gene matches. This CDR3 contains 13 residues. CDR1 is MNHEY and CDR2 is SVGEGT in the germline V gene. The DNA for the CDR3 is TGTGCCAGCAGGGACAGGGTCTCAGATGGCTACACCTTC. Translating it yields CASRDRVSDGYTF.

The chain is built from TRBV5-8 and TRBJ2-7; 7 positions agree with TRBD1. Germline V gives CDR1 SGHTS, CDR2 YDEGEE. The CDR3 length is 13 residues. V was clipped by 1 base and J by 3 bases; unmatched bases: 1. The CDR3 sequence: CASSLPGGYEQYF. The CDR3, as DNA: TGTGCCAGCAGCTTGCCAGGGGGCTACGAGCAGTACTTC.

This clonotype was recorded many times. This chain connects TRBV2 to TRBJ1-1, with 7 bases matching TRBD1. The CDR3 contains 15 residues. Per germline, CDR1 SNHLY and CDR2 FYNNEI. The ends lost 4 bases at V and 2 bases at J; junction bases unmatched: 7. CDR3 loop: CASSGRQGLNTEAFF. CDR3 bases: TGTGCCAGCAGTGGACGACAGGGCTTAAACACTGAAGCTTTCTTT.

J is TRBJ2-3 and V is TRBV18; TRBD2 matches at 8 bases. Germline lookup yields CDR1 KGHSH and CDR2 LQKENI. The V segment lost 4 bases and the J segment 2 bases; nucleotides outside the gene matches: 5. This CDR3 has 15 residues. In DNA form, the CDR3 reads TGTGCCAGCTCACTCGCGACTAGCGACACAGATACGCAGTATTTT. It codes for CASSLATSDTDTQYF.

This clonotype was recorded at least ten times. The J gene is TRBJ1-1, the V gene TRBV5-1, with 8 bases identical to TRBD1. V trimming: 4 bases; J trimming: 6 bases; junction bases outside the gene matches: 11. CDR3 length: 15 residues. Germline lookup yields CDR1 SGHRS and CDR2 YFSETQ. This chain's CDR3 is CASSKSRGRGSEAFF. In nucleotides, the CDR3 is TGCGCCAGCAGCAAGTCCAGGGGGCGAGGCTCTGAAGCTTTCTTT.

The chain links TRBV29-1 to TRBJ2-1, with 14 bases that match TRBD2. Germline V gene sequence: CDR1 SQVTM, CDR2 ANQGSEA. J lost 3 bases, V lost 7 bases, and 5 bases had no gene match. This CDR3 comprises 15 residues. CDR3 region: CSAGTSGSHYNEQFF. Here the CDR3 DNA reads TGCAGCGCCGGGACTAGCGGGAGCCACTACAATGAGCAGTTCTTC.

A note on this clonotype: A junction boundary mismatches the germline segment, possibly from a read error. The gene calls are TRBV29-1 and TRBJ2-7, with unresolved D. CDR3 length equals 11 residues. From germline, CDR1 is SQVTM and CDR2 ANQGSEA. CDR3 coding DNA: TGCAACGTTCTTCAGTCCTACGAGCAGTACTTC. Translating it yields CNVLQSYEQYF.

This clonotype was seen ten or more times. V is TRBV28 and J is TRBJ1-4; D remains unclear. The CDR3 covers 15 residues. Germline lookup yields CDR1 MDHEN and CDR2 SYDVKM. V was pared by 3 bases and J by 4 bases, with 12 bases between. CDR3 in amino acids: CASSFWGDLNEKLFF. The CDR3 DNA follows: TGTGCCAGCAGTTTCTGGGGAGATCTTAATGAAAAACTGTTTTTT.

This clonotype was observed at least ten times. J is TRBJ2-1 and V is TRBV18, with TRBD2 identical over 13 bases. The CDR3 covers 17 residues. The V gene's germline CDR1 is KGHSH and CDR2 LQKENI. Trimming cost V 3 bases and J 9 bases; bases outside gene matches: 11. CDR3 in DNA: TGTGCCAGCTCACCCTCGACTAGCGGGAGGATTGCAAGTGAGCAGTTCTTC. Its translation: CASSPSTSGRIASEQFF.

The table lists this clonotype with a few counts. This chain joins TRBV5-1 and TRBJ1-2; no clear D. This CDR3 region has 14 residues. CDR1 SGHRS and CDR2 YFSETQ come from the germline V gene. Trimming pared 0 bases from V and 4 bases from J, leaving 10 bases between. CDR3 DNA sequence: TGCGCCAGCAGCTTGGATCGGGGAAGCTATGGCTACACCTTC. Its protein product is CASSLDRGSYGYTF.